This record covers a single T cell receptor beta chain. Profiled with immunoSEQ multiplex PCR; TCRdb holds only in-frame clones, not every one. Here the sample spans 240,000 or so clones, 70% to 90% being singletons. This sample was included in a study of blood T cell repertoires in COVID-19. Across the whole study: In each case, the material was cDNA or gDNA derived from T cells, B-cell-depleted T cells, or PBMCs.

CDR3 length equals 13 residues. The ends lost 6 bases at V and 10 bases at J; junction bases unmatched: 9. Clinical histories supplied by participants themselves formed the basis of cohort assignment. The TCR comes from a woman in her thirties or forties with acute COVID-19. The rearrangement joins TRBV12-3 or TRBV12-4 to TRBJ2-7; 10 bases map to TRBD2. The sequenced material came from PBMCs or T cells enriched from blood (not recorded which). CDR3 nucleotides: TGTGCCAGCAGCCCGAACCTAGCGGGGGCCCAGTACTTC. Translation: CASSPNLAGAQYF.